This T cell receptor beta chain was sequenced during a study of vaccination effects on CD4 cells after COVID-19. At the level of the study: Among convalescent patients, two provided samples 16 days and one week before vaccination. Findings of the study overall: The study dataset contains few convalescent patients and includes no early post-infection timepoints. Clonal contraction was marked in infection- and vaccine-induced clones late after vaccination.

CD4+ T cell isolation took place after 10 days of culture. The person was diagnosed with PCR-confirmed SARS-CoV-2 infection between March and December 2020. As to this clone: Its antigen remains unknown.

Germline V gives CDR1 LNHDA, CDR2 SQIVND (reference sequence). V dropped 7 bases and J dropped 0 bases, with 12 bases sitting between them. This CDR3 comprises 15 residues. Here immunoSEQ multiplex PCR was the method, and the copy in TCRdb shows in-frame clones only, minus some. Among more than 40,000 clones listed, 76% were seen once. The sequences come from CD4+ T cells from PBMCs cultured without peptide, collected before COVID-19 vaccination. The rearrangement joins TRBV19 to TRBJ1-4; D is possibly TRBD1 (5 bases). The TCR originated in a human donor who had a prior SARS-CoV-2 infection. CDR3 residues: CASTELGATNEKLFF. The CDR3 coding sequence is TGTGCCAGTACTGAGTTAGGGGCAACTAATGAAAAACTGTTTTTT.